These 3 T cell receptor beta chains originate from one sample sequenced in a study of blood T cell repertoires in COVID-19. The method was immunoSEQ multiplex PCR; TCRdb's version includes in-frame clones alone and lacks a portion of them. The data show 200,000 to 250,000 clones, approximately 86% seen once. Sequences were obtained from peripheral blood. Receptors were obtained from a woman aged 30 to 39 who had recovered from COVID-19.

The chain uses TRBV3-1 (or the pseudogene TRBV3-2) and TRBJ2-7; 10 bases are a match to TRBD1. The trim removed 6 bases at V and 2 bases at J, leaving 10 bases unmatched. From germline, CDR1 is LGHDT and CDR2 YNNKEL (reference sequence). CDR3 length: 16 residues. CDR3 region: CASSLAPGQGTYEQYF. The CDR3, as DNA: TGTGCCAGCAGTTTAGCTCCGGGACAGGGGACCTACGAGCAGTACTTC.

The chain couples TRBV5-5 to TRBJ1-2, with D possibly being TRBD1 (6 bases). Deletions cut 5 bases from V and 7 bases from J, with 21 bases between. The CDR3 totals 15 residues. The V gene's germline CDR1 is SGHKS and CDR2 YYEKEE (reference sequence). The DNA for the CDR3 is TGTGCCAGCAGTTTCGAGGATACAGGGTGGGGTGGCTACACCTTC. It codes for CASSFEDTGWGGYTF.

The chain couples TRBV4-1 to TRBJ1-3; no clear D. The CDR3 contains 14 residues. Between the trimmed V and J ends, which lost 2 bases and 0 bases, there was a span of 5 bases. The germline V gene has CDR1 MGHRA and CDR2 YSYEKL. Here the CDR3 reads CASSQLFSGNTIYF. The CDR3 DNA is TGCGCCAGCAGCCAATTATTCTCTGGAAACACCATATATTTT.